This TCR beta chain was sequenced during a study of graft-versus-host responses after intestinal transplantation. The germline gives CDR1 KGHSH, CDR2 LQKENI. Trimming cost V 3 bases and J 5 bases; bases outside gene matches: 9. This CDR3 region has 15 residues. A single count supports this clone. Its antigen is not known. Method: immunoSEQ multiplex PCR; TCRdb's copy keeps in-frame clones and lacks some. The sample has approximately 88,000 clones, about 94% seen once. This sequence was found in a human donor who was the organ donor for an intestinal transplant. The chain recombines TRBV18 with TRBJ1-2, with 7 bases identical to TRBD1. Sequenced material: unstimulated CD4+ T cells sorted from spleen or lymph node cells, taken before transplant. CDR3 loop: CASSPWDSPAYGYTF. In DNA, the CDR3 is TGTGCCAGCTCACCGTGGGACAGCCCCGCGTATGGCTACACCTTC. The entire variable domain, with the rest obtained from reference TRBV18 and TRBJ1-2, is as follows: NAGVMQNPRHLVRRRGQEARLRCSPMKGHSHVYWYRQLPEEGLKFMVYLQKENIIDESGMPKERFSAEFPKEGPSILRIQQVVRGDSAAYFCASSPWDSPAYGYTFGSGTRLTVV.